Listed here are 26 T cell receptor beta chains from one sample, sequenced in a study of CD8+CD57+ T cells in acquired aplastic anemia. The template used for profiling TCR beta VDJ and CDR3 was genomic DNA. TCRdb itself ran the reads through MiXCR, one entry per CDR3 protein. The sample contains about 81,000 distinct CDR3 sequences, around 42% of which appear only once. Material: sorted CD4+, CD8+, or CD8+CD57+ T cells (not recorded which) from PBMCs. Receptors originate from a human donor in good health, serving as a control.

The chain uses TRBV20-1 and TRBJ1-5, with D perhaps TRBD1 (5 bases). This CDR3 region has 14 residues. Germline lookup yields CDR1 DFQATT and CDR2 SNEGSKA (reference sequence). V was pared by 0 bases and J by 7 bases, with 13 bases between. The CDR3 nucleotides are TGCAGTGCTAGAGATCGTCAGGGAGGACAGCCCCAGCATTTT. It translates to CSARDRQGGQPQHF.

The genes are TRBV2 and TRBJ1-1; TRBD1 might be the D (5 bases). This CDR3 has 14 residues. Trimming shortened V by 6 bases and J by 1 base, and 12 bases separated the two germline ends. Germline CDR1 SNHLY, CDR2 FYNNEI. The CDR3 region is CASSLDTGNTEAFF. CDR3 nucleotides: TGTGCCAGCAGCCTTGATACAGGGAACACTGAAGCTTTCTTT.

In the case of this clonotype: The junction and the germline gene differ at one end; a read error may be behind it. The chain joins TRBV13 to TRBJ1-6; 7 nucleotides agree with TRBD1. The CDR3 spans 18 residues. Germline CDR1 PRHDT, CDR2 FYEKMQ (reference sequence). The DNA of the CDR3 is TGTGCCAGCAGTTTAGGCCCTCCACAGGGGAGCTATAATTCACCCCTCCACTTT. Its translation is CASSLGPPQGSYNSPLHF.

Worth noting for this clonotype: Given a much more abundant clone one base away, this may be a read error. The CDR3 loop is CASSLNGTRETQYF. The CDR3, as DNA: TGTGCCAGCAGTTTGAACGGGACCCGAGAGACCCAGTACTTC. V usage is TRBV12-3 or TRBV12-4 and J usage is TRBJ2-5, with D perhaps TRBD1 or TRBD2 (5 bases each). The V gene lost 3 bases and the J gene lost 4 bases, with 12 bases spanning the gap. This CDR3 has 14 residues.

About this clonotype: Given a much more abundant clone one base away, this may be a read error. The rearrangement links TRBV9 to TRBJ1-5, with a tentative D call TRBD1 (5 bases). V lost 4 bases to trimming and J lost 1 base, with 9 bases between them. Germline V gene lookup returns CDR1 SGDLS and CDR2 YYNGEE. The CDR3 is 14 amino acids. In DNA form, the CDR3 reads TGTGCCAGCAGCAGCCGGGACAGCAATCAGCCCCAGCATTTT. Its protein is CASSSRDSNQPQHF.

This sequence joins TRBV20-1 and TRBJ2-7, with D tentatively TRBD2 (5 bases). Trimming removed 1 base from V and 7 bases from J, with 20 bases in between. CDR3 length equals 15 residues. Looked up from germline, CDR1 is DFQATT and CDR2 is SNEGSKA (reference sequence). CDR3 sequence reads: CSARGPEGTLQEQYV. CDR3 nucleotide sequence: TGCAGTGCTAGAGGCCCTGAGGGCACTCTACAAGAGCAGTACGTC.

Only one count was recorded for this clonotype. The CDR3 region has the DNA TGTGCCAGCAGTGGCCCCGACGGACCTGGGGCCAACGTCCTGACTTTC. Translation gives CASSGPDGPGANVLTF. This chain uses TRBV6-1 with TRBJ2-6; D unresolved. The CDR3 length is 16 residues. The V end was cut by 4 bases, the J end by 2 bases, with 12 bases between. CDR1 is MNHNS, CDR2 SASEGT, per germline.

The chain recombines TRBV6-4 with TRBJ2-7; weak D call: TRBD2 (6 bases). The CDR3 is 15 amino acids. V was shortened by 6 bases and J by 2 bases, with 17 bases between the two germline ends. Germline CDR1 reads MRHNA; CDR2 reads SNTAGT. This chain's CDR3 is CASRDGRRGTYEQYF. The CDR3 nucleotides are TGTGCCAGCAGAGACGGTAGGAGGGGAACCTACGAGCAGTACTTC.

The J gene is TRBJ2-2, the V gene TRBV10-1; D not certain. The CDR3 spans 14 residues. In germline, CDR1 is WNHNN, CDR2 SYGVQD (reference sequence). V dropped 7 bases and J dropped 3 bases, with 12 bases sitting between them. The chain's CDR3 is CASTIDRDTGELFF. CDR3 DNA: TGCGCCAGCACGATCGACCGGGACACCGGGGAGCTGTTTTTT.

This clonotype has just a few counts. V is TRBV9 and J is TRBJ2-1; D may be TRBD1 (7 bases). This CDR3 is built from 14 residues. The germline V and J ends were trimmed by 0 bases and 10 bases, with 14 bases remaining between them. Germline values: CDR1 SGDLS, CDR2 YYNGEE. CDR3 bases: TGTGCCAGCAGCGTAGAGAAGGGGGCGGGGGAGCAGTTCTTC. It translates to CASSVEKGAGEQFF.

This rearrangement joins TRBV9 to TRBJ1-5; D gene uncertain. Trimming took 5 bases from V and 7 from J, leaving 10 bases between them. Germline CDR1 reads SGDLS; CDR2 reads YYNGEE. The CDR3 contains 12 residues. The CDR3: CASRHGGQPQHF. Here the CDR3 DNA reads TGTGCCAGCAGACATGGCGGACAGCCCCAGCATTTT.

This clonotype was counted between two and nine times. CDR3 sequence: CASSQEPQGNTEAFF. The DNA for the CDR3 is TGTGCCAGCAGCCAAGAACCCCAGGGAAACACTGAAGCTTTCTTT. The chain joins TRBV3-1 to TRBJ1-1, with D maybe TRBD1 (5 bases). V lost 0 bases and J lost 2, with 10 bases in between. Germline V lookup: CDR1 LGHDT, CDR2 YNNKEL (reference sequence). This CDR3 is 15 amino acids long.

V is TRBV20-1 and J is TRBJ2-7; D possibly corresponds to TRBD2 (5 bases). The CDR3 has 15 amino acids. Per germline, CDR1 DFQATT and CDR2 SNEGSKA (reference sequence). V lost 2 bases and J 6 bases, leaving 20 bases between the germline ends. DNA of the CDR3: TGCAGTGCTAGAAGAGGCGGGTCGGCGCTCGCCGAGCAGTACTTC. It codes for CSARRGGSALAEQYF.

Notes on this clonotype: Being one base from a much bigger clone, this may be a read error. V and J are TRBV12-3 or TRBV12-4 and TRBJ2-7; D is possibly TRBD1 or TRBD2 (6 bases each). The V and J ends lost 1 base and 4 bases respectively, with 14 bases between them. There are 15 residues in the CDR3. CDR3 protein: CASSLGGASPYEQYF. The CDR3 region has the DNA TGTGCCAGCAGTTTAGGGGGGGCTAGCCCATACGAGCAGTACTTC.

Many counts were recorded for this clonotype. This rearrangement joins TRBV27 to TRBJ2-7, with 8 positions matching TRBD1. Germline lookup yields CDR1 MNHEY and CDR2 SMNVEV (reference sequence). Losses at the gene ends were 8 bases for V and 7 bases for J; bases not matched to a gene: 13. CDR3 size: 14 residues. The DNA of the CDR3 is TGTGCCAGCTCTCCCGGGACAGGTGATTTGGAGCAGTACTTC. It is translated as CASSPGTGDLEQYF.

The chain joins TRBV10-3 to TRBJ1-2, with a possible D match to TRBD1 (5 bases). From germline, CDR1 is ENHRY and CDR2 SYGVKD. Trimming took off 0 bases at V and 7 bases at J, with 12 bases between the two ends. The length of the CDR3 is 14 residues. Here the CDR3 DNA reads TGTGCCATCAGTGAGTCAATTGGGGCGGGTGGCTACACCTTC. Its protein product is CAISESIGAGGYTF.

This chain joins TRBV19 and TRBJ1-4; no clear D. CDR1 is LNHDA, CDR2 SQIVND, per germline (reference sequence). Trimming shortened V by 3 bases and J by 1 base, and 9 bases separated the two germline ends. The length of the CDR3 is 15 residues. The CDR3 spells CASSMWGGTNEKLFF. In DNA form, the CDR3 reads TGTGCCAGTAGTATGTGGGGTGGAACTAATGAAAAACTGTTTTTT. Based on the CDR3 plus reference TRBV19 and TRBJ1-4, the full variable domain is DGGITQSPKYLFRKEGQNVTLSCEQNLNHDAMYWYRQDPGQGLRLIYYSQIVNDFQKGDIAEGYSVSREKKESFPLTVTSAQKNPTAFYLCASSMWGGTNEKLFFGSGTQLSVL.

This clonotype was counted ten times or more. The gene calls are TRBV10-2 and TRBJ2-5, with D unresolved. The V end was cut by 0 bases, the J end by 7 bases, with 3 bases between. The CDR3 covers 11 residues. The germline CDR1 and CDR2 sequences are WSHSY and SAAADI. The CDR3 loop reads CASSESGTQYF. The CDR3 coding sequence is TGCGCCAGCAGTGAGTCTGGGACCCAGTACTTC.

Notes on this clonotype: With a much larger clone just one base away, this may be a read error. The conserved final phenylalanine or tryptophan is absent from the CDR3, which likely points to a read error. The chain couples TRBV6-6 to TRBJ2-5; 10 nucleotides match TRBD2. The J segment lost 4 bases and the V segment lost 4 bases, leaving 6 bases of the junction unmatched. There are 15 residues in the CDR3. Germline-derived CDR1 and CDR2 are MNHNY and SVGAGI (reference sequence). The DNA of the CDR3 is TGTGCCAGCAGTTCCCTAGCGGGAGCGGGAGAGACCCAGTACTAC. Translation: CASSSLAGAGETQYY.

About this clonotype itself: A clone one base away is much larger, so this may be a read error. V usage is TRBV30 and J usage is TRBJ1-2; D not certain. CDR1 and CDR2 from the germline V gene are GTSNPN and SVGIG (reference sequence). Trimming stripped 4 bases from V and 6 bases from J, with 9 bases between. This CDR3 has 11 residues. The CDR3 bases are TGTGCCTGGACGGTGGATGATGGCTACACCTTC. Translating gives CAWTVDDGYTF.

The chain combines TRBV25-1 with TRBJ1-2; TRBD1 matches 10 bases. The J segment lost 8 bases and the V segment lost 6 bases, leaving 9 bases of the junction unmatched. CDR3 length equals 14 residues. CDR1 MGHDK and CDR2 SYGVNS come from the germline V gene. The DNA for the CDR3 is TGTGCCAGCAGCTCGGGACAGGGGATGAGGGGCTACACCTTC. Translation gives CASSSGQGMRGYTF.

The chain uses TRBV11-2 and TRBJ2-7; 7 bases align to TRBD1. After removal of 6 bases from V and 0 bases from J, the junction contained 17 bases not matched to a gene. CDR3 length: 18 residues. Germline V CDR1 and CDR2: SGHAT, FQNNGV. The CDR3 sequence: CASSNTGTEGPDSYEQYF. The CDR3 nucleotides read TGTGCCAGCAGTAATACCGGGACAGAAGGCCCTGACTCCTACGAGCAGTACTTC.

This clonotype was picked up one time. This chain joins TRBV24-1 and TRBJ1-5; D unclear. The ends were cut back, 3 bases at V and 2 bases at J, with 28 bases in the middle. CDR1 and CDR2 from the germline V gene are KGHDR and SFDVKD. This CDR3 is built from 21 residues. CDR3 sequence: CATSDRPPSMSRASGNQPQHF. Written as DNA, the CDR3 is TGTGCCACCAGTGATCGCCCCCCCAGCATGTCACGTGCTTCGGGCAATCAGCCCCAGCATTTT.

For the CDR3, the DNA is TGCAGCGTTGGACAGGCAGTCGAGCAGTACTTC. Amino acids: CSVGQAVEQYF. The chain employs TRBV29-1 and TRBJ2-7, with TRBD1 as a possible D gene (6 bases). Trimming stripped 4 bases from V and 6 bases from J, with 10 bases between. The germline gives CDR1 SQVTM, CDR2 ANQGSEA. The CDR3 runs to 11 residues.

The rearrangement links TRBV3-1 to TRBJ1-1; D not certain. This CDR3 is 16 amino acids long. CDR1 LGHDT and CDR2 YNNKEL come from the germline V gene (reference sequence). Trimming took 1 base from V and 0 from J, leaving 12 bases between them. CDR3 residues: CASSQGIDSLNTEAFF. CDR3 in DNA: TGTGCCAGCAGCCAAGGAATTGACTCACTGAACACTGAAGCTTTCTTT.

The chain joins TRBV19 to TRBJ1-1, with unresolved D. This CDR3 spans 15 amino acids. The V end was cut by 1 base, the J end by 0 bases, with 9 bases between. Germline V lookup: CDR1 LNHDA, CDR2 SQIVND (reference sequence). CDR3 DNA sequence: TGTGCCAGTAGTATAGTAGTGGGCATGAACACTGAAGCTTTCTTT. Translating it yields CASSIVVGMNTEAFF.